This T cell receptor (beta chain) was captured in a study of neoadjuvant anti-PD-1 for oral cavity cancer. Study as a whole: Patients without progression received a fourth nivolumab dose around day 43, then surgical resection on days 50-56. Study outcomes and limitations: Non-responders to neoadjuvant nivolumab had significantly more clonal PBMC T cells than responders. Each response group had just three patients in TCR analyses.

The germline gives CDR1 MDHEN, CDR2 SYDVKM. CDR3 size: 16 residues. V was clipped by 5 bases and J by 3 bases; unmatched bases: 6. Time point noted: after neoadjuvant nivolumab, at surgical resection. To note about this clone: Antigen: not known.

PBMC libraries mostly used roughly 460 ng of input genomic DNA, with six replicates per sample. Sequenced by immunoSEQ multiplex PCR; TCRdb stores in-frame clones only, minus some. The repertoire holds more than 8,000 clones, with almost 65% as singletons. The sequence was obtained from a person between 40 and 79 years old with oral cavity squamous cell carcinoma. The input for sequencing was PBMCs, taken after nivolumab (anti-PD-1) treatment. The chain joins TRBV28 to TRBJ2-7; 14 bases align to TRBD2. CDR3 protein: CASSIRTSGRIYEQYF. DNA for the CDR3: TGTGCCAGCAGTATCCGGACTAGCGGGAGGATCTACGAGCAGTACTTC.